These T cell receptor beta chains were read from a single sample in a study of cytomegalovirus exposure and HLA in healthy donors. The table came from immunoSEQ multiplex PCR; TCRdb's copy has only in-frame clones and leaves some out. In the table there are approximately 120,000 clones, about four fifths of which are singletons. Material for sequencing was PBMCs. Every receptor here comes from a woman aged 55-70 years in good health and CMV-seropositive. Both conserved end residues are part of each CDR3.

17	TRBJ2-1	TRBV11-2	CASISKMTGGSYNEQFF
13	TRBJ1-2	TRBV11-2	CASSRGWNYGYTF
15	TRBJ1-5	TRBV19	CASSPRDRGNQPQHF
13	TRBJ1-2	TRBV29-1	CSATQPGGYGYTF
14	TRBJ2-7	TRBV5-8	CASRRDYSSYEQYF
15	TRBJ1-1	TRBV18	CASSPGTGDYTEAFF
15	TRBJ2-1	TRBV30	CAWSEKGDSYNEQFF
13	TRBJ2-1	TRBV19	CASRFSYYNEQFF
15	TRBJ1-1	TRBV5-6	CASSLLGASNTEAFF
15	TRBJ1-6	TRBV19	CASSIASSYNSPLHF
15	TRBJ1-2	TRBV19	CASSPPGQGARGYTF
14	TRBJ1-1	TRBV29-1	CSAITDRAHGEAFF
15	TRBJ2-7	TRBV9	CASSVEGQGKDEQYF
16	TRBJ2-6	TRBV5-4	CASSFYGDSGANVLTF
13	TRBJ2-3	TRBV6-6	CASNPVTPDTQYF
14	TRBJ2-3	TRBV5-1	CASSLDRVADTQYF
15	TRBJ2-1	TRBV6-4	CASSDSTSGYNEQFF
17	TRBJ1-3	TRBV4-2	CASSQAFGQVAGNTIYF
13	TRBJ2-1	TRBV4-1	CASSPGSYNEQFF
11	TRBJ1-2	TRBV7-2	CASSLVGGYTF
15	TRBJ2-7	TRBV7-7	CASSLAYGRAHEQYF
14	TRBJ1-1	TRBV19	CASTPQGRGTEAFF
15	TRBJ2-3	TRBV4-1	CASSLSPQGTDTQYF
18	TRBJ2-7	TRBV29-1	CSVEGGLAARDYSYEQYF
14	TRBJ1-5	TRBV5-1	CASSLEGGNQPQHF
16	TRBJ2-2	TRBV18	CASSLAGQGNTGELFF
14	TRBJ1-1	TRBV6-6	CASSYVQVSTEAFF
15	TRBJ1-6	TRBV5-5	CASSRVDNYNSPLHF
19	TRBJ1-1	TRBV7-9	CASSFQGDRGWSGNTEAFF
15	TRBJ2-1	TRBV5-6	CASSPSLGVYNEQFF
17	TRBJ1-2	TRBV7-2	CASSLETFPAPRYGYTF
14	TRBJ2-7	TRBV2	CASTLTGASREQYF
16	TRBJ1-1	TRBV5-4	CASSLDAGLMNTEAFF
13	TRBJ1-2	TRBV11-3	CASSLVSRYGYTF
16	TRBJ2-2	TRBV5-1	CASSLGAGLNTGELFF
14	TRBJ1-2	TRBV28	CASSPGGAVYGYTF
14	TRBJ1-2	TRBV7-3	CASSSQGGVDGYTF
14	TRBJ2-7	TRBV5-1	CASSLGQVDYEQYF
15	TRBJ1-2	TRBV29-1	CSVALGTGTGYGYTF
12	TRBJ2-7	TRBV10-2	CASKQGAYEQYF
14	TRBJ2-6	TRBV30	CAWSVLSGANVLTF
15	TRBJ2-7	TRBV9	CASSVDRGGGDEQYF
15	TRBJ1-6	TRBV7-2	CATTPGRSGQGPLHF
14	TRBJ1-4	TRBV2	CASNPRGSYEKLFF
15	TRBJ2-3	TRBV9	CASRDISGSTDTQYF